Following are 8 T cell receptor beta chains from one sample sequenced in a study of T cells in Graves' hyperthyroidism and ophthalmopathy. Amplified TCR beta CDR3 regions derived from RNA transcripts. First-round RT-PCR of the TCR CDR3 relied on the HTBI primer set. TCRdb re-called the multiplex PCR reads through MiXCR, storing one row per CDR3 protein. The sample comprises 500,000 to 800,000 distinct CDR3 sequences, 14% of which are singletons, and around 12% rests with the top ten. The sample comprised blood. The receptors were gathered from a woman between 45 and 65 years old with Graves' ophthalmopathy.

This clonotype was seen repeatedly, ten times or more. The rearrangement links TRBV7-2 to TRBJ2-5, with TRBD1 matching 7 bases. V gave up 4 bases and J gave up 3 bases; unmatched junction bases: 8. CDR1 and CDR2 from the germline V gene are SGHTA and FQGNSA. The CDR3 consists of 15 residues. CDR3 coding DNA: TGTGCCAGCAGCTCAACCGGGACAGATGAAGAGACCCAGTACTTC. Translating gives CASSSTGTDEETQYF.

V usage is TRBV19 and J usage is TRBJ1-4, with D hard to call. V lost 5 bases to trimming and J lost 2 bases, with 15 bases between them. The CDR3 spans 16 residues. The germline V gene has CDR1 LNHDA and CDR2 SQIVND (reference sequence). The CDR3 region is CASSAGSLVTNEKLFF. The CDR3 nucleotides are TGTGCCAGTAGTGCGGGGTCGTTGGTGACTAATGAAAAACTGTTTTTT.

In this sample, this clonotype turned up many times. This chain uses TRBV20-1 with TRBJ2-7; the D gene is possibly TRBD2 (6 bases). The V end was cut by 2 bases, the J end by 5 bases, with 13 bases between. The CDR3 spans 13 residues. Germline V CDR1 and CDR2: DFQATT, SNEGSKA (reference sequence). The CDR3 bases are TGCAGTGCTAGACAGGACTATTCAAACGAGCAGTACTTC. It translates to CSARQDYSNEQYF.

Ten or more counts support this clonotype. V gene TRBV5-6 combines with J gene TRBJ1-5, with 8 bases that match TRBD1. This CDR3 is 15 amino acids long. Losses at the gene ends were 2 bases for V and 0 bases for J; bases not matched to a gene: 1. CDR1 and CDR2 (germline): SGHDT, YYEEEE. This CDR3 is CASSFDRGSNQPQHF. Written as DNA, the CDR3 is TGTGCCAGCAGCTTCGACAGGGGTAGCAATCAGCCCCAGCATTTT. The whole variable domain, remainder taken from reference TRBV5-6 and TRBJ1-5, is DAGVTQSPTHLIKTRGQQVTLRCSPKSGHDTVSWYQQALGQGPQFIFQYYEEEERQRGNFPDRFSGHQFPNYSSELNVNALLLGDSALYLCASSFDRGSNQPQHFGDGTRLSIL.

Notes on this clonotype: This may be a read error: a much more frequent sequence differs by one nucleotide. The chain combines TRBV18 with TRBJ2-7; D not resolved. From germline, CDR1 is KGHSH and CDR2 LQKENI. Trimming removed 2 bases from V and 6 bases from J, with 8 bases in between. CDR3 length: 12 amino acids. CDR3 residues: CASSPALGEQYF. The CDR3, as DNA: TGTGCCAGCTCACCAGCTTTAGGCGAGCAGTACTTC.

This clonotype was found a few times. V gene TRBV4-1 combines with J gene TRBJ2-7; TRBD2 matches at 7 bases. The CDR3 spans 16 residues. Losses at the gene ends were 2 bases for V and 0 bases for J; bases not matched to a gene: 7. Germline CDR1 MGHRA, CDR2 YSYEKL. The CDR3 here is CASSQRTGTISYEQYF. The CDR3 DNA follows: TGCGCCAGCAGCCAAAGAACCGGGACTATCTCCTACGAGCAGTACTTC.

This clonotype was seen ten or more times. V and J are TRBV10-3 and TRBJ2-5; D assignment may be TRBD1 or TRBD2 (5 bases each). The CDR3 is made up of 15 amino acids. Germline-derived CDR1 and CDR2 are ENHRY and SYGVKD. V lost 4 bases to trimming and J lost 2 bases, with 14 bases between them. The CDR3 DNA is TGTGCCATCAGTGGGGGTGAGGGGCCTCAAGAGACCCAGTACTTC. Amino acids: CAISGGEGPQETQYF.

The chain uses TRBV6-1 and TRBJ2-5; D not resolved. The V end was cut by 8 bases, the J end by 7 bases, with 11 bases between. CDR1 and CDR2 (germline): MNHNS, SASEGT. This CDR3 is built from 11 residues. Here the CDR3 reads CASGLSGTQYF. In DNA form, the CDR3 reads TGTGCCAGCGGCCTAAGTGGGACCCAGTACTTC.